Below, 22 T cell receptor beta chains from the same sample are listed, as sequenced in a study of blood T cell repertoires in COVID-19. Assay used: immunoSEQ multiplex PCR; TCRdb lists only in-frame clones, some missing. The repertoire holds some 120,000 clones, with about four fifths as singletons. Specimen: peripheral blood. These receptors were collected from a man between 60 and 70 years old with acute or convalescent COVID-19.

The V gene is TRBV28, the J gene TRBJ2-7, with 7 positions matching TRBD2. Germline CDR1 MDHEN, CDR2 SYDVKM. The CDR3 totals 13 residues. The trim removed 10 bases at V and 3 bases at J, leaving 9 bases unmatched. The CDR3, as DNA: TGTGCCACCGTTGGGGCTAGCGGCTACGAGCAGTACTTC. It translates to CATVGASGYEQYF.

The chain links TRBV20-1 to TRBJ2-1, with 10 bases that match TRBD2. With V trimmed by 3 bases and J by 4 bases, 9 bases remained unmatched. The germline gives CDR1 DFQATT, CDR2 SNEGSKA (reference sequence). This CDR3 is built from 16 residues. The DNA for the CDR3 is TGCAGTGCTAGTGGGTTGACTAGCGGGTCTTACAATGAGCAGTTCTTC. It yields the protein CSASGLTSGSYNEQFF.

This clone was detected only once. At one boundary the junction diverges from the germline segment, which might be a read error. The chain carries TRBV7-3 and TRBJ2-3; 9 bases map to TRBD1. This CDR3 comprises 16 residues. Germline CDR1 and CDR2: SGHTA and FQGTGA. The CDR3 loop reads CASSLTGTGRTDTQYF. In DNA form, the CDR3 reads TGTGCCAGCAGCCTAACAGGGACAGGGAGAACAGATACGCAGTATTTT.

This clone is a singleton in its sample. CDR3 protein: CASSLAVSGSGSYEQYF. CDR3 nucleotide sequence: TGCGCCAGCAGCTTGGCCGTCTCCGGAAGCGGGAGTTACGAGCAGTACTTC. The chain links TRBV5-1 to TRBJ2-7, with TRBD2 identical over 8 bases. This CDR3 has 17 residues. Unmatched junction bases numbered 12, after V lost 0 bases and J lost 4 bases. Looked up from germline, CDR1 is SGHRS and CDR2 is YFSETQ.

The chain joins TRBV7-9 to TRBJ1-3, with D tentatively TRBD1 (5 bases). V gave up 5 bases and J gave up 0 bases, with 14 bases separating them. Germline V gene sequence: CDR1 SEHNR, CDR2 FQNEAQ (reference sequence). CDR3 length: 16 residues. CDR3 region: CASSPLGASSGNTIYF. The CDR3 DNA follows: TGTGCCAGCAGCCCCCTTGGGGCCAGCTCTGGAAACACCATATATTTT.

The V call is TRBV19, the J call TRBJ2-1, with 9 bases fitting TRBD2. V lost 8 bases to trimming and J lost 8 bases; unmatched junction nucleotides: 13. This CDR3 spans 15 amino acids. Germline CDR1 is LNHDA and CDR2 is SQIVND (reference sequence). CDR3 loop: CASFRSGRSVDEQFF. CDR3 in DNA: TGTGCCAGTTTCCGAAGCGGGAGGTCGGTTGATGAGCAGTTCTTC.

This rearrangement joins TRBV6-6 to TRBJ1-5, with 7 bases that match TRBD1. CDR1 MNHNY and CDR2 SVGAGI come from the germline V gene (reference sequence). The J segment lost 3 bases and the V segment lost 8 bases, leaving 7 bases of the junction unmatched. The CDR3 totals 14 residues. The CDR3 is CASGGQQINQPQHF. The DNA of the CDR3 is TGTGCCAGCGGGGGACAGCAGATCAATCAGCCCCAGCATTTT.

V usage is TRBV19 and J usage is TRBJ1-2; TRBD1 agrees at 9 bases. This CDR3 is built from 19 residues. After removal of 3 bases from V and 0 bases from J, the junction contained 14 bases not matched to a gene. Germline assignment: CDR1 LNHDA and CDR2 SQIVND (reference sequence). CDR3 in amino acids: CASSMGLRDRDYPNYGYTF. As DNA, the CDR3 is TGTGCCAGTAGTATGGGCCTCCGGGACAGGGACTATCCTAACTATGGCTACACCTTC.

The genes are TRBV10-3 and TRBJ1-6; D may be TRBD1 (6 bases). The CDR3 has 17 amino acids. Germline V gene lookup returns CDR1 ENHRY and CDR2 SYGVKD. V was pared by 10 bases and J by 7 bases, with 26 bases between. The CDR3, as DNA: TGTGCCACCAGGACAGAGGCCCTCGTTTTATGGAATTCACCCCTCCACTTT. Translating it yields CATRTEALVLWNSPLHF.

The rearrangement uses TRBV5-1 and TRBJ2-7; 8 bases align to TRBD1. This CDR3 is 15 amino acids long. The germline V gene has CDR1 SGHRS and CDR2 YFSETQ. V lost 0 bases and J lost 4; bases outside the gene matches: 6. Written as DNA, the CDR3 is TGCGCCAGCAGCTTGGACGAGACAGGGGTTTACGAGCAGTACTTC. Amino acid sequence: CASSLDETGVYEQYF.

The chain uses TRBV18 and TRBJ2-5; D is undetermined. CDR1 and CDR2 from the germline V gene are KGHSH and LQKENI. Between the trimmed V and J ends, which lost 3 bases and 2 bases, there was a span of 10 bases. The CDR3 length is 14 residues. CDR3 coding DNA: TGTGCCAGCTCACCCAGGATAGGACAAGAGACCCAGTACTTC. Translation: CASSPRIGQETQYF.

V is TRBV18 and J is TRBJ2-5; TRBD2 matches 14 bases. The J segment lost 5 bases and the V segment lost 3 bases, leaving 5 bases of the junction unmatched. CDR3 length equals 16 residues. The germline V gene encodes CDR1 KGHSH and CDR2 LQKENI. The CDR3 region has the DNA TGTGCCAGCTCACCTGGGACTAGCGGGAGTCGGGAGACCCAGTACTTC. It encodes CASSPGTSGSRETQYF.

This rearrangement joins TRBV7-2 to TRBJ2-3; D gene uncertain. Germline V gene lookup returns CDR1 SGHTA and CDR2 FQGNSA. Deletions cut 2 bases from V and 7 bases from J, with 10 bases between. This CDR3 comprises 13 residues. The DNA of the CDR3 is TGTGCCAGCAGCTTAAACTCCCCGCATACGCAGTATTTT. Translated, it gives CASSLNSPHTQYF.

The V gene is TRBV29-1, the J gene TRBJ1-2, with no clear D. V lost 0 bases and J 7 bases, leaving 12 bases between the germline ends. The CDR3 has 13 amino acids. From germline, CDR1 is SQVTM and CDR2 ANQGSEA. CDR3 DNA sequence: TGCAGCGTTGAAGATCTAGGCCTAAGTGGCTACACCTTC. Its protein product is CSVEDLGLSGYTF.

For the CDR3, the DNA is TGTGCCAGCAGTTTAAGAACAGCGGTTACCTCCAATGGCTACACCTTC. As protein: CASSLRTAVTSNGYTF. The gene calls are TRBV28 and TRBJ1-2, with D unresolved. CDR3 size: 16 residues. CDR1 is MDHEN, CDR2 SYDVKM, per germline. Trimming left V 2 bases short and J 6 bases short, with 19 bases between.

This clone was counted only a few times. The chain joins TRBV6-6 to TRBJ2-7; possibly TRBD2 for D (6 bases). CDR3 size: 13 residues. In germline, CDR1 is MNHNY, CDR2 SVGAGI (reference sequence). V lost 4 bases and J 4 bases, leaving 11 bases between the germline ends. The CDR3, as DNA: TGTGCCAGCAGTTGGGGGACTGCGTACGAGCAGTACTTC. Translating gives CASSWGTAYEQYF.

J is TRBJ2-1 and V is TRBV27; the D is unclear. The CDR3 contains 13 residues. Germline lookup yields CDR1 MNHEY and CDR2 SMNVEV (reference sequence). Trimming shortened V by 3 bases and J by 4 bases, and 7 bases separated the two germline ends. In nucleotides, the CDR3 is TGTGCCAGCAGTTTTTCATTTTACAATGAGCAGTTCTTC. Translation: CASSFSFYNEQFF.

The genes are TRBV28 and TRBJ1-2, with D perhaps matching TRBD1 (5 bases). Trimming shortened V by 3 bases and J by 5 bases, and 7 bases separated the two germline ends. Germline V CDR1 and CDR2: MDHEN, SYDVKM. The length of the CDR3 is 12 residues. This chain's CDR3 is CASSLGLYGYTF. CDR3 nucleotides: TGTGCCAGCAGTTTGGGGCTATATGGCTACACCTTC.

The chain joins TRBV5-1 to TRBJ1-4; D is possibly TRBD1 (6 bases). CDR1 and CDR2 (germline): SGHRS, YFSETQ. There are 16 residues in the CDR3. V lost 4 bases to trimming and J lost 11 bases, with 24 bases between them. The CDR3 spells CASSPGGRVPAEKLFF. In DNA form, the CDR3 reads TGCGCCAGCAGCCCTGGGGGCAGGGTCCCCGCAGAGAAACTGTTTTTT. Full variable domain (outside the CDR3, taken from reference TRBV5-1 and TRBJ1-4): KAGVTQTPRYLIKTRGQQVTLSCSPISGHRSVSWYQQTPGQGLQFLFEYFSETQRNKGNFPGRFSGRQFSNSRSEMNVSTLELGDSALYLCASSPGGRVPAEKLFFGSGTQLSVL.

This sequence joins TRBV3-1 (or the pseudogene TRBV3-2) and TRBJ2-1; 11 bases align to TRBD2. Germline CDR1 reads LGHDT; CDR2 reads YNNKEL (reference sequence). The CDR3 has 17 residues. V shed 4 bases and J 7 bases; nucleotides not matched to a gene: 12. This chain's CDR3 is CASSPLAGDVLGNEQFF. The CDR3 region has the DNA TGTGCCAGCAGCCCACTAGCGGGAGACGTCTTGGGGAATGAGCAGTTCTTC.

This clone has a single count. This chain links TRBV27 with TRBJ2-1; maybe TRBD1 (6 bases). Germline values: CDR1 MNHEY, CDR2 SMNVEV (reference sequence). This CDR3 has 12 residues. V was cut by 6 bases and J by 8 bases, with 11 bases left in between. The CDR3 bases are TGTGCCAGCAGCCCCAGGGGCCATGAGCAGTTCTTC. Its translation: CASSPRGHEQFF.

This clone has a single count. The V gene is TRBV6-1, the J gene TRBJ1-1; no clear D. Trimming stripped 2 bases from V and 7 bases from J, with 8 bases between. The CDR3 consists of 12 residues. The germline V gene encodes CDR1 MNHNS and CDR2 SASEGT. The CDR3 is CASSEKIREAFF. Here the CDR3 DNA reads TGTGCCAGCAGTGAAAAAATCCGTGAAGCTTTCTTT.